Described below is a single T cell receptor beta chain sequence and its context. Antigen specificity is unknown. The sample is drawn from a study of identifying expanded T cells in peripheral blood. Whole-study results and caveats: Over two and four weeks, about 15 and 18 clones changed, versus roughly 1.2 between replicates. Variance in clone template counts between approximately two-week samples significantly increased with total template count across all healthy donors.

During the collection period, no donor immune events like infections were recorded. The germline CDR1 and CDR2 sequences are MNHNY and SVGAGI (reference sequence). V lost 4 bases, J lost 8 bases, and 8 bases stayed unmatched. CDR3 length: 14 amino acids. Libraries were prepared by immunoSEQ multiplex PCR; TCRdb keeps only in-frame clonotypes and omits some of them. The repertoire holds about 98,000 clones, around 89% seen once, with 13% to 15% in the top ten. The receptor was isolated from a person aged 18 to 75 in good health. V gene TRBV6-6 combines with J gene TRBJ1-2; TRBD1 agrees at 9 bases. Sequenced sample: blood. The CDR3: CASSSQGATGGYTF. Written as DNA, the CDR3 is TGTGCCAGCAGTTCACAGGGGGCAACCGGCGGCTACACCTTC.